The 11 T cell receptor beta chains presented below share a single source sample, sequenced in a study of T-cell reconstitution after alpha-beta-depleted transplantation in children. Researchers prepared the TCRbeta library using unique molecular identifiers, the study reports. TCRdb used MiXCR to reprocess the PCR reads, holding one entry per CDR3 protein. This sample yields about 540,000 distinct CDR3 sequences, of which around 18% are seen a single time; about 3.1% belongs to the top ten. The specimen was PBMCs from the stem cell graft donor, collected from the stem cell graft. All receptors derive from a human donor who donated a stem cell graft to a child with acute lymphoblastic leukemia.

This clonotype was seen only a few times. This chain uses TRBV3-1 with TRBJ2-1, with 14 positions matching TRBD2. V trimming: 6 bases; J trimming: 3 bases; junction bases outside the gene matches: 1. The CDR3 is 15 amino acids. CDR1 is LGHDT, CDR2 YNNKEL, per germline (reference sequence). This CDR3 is CASRGTSGSYNEQFF. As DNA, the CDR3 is TGTGCCAGCAGAGGGACTAGCGGGAGCTACAATGAGCAGTTCTTC.

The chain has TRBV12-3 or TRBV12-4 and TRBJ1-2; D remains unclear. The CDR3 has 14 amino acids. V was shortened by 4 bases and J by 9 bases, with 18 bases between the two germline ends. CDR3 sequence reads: CASSSPRRRGSYTF. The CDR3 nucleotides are TGTGCCAGCAGTTCCCCCCGTCGGCGGGGAAGCTACACCTTC.

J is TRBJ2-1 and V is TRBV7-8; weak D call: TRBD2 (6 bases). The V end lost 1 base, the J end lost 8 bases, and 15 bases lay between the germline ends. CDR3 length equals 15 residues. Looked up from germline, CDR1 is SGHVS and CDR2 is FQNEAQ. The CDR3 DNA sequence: TGTGCCAGCAGCTTAGGCCTAGCGAGAGACCATGAGCAGTTCTTC. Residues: CASSLGLARDHEQFF.

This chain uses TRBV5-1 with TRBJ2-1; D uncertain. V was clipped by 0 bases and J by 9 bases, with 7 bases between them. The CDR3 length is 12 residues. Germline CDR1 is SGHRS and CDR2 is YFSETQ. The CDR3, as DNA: TGCGCCAGCAGCTTGGTTCTAGGTGAGCAGTTCTTC. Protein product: CASSLVLGEQFF.

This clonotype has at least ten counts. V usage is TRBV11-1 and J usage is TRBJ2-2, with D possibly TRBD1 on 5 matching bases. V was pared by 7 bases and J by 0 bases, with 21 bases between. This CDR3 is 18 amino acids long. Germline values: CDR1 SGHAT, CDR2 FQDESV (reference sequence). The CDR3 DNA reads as TGTGCCAGCAACTCCCCAGGGATTACTCAATCGAACACCGGGGAGCTGTTTTTT. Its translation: CASNSPGITQSNTGELFF.

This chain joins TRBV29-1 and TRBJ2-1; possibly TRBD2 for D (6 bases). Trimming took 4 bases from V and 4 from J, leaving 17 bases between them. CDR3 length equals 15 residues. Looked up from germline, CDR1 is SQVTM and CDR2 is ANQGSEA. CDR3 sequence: CSVARGGGPYNEQFF. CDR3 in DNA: TGCAGCGTTGCTCGTGGGGGAGGCCCATACAATGAGCAGTTCTTC.

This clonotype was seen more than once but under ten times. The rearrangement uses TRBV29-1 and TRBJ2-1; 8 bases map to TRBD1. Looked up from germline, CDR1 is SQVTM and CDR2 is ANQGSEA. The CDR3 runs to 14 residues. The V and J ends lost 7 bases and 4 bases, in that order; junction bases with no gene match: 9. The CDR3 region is CSAGIQGAYNEQFF. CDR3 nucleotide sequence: TGCAGCGCAGGCATCCAGGGGGCGTACAATGAGCAGTTCTTC.

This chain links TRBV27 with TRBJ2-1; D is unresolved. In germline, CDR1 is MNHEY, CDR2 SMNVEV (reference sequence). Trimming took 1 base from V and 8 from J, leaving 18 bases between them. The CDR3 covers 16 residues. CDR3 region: CASSLYVPHPSDEQFF. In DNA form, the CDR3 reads TGTGCCAGCAGTTTATACGTCCCCCATCCCTCCGATGAGCAGTTCTTC.

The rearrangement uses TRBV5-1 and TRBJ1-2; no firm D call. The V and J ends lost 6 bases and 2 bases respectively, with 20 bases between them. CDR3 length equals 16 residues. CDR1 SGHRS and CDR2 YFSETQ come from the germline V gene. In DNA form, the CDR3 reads TGCGCCAGCACGATCTCTGTGGGATCCACCAACTATGGCTACACCTTC. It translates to CASTISVGSTNYGYTF. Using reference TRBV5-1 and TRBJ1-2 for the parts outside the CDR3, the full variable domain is KAGVTQTPRYLIKTRGQQVTLSCSPISGHRSVSWYQQTPGQGLQFLFEYFSETQRNKGNFPGRFSGRQFSNSRSEMNVSTLELGDSALYLCASTISVGSTNYGYTFGSGTRLTVV.

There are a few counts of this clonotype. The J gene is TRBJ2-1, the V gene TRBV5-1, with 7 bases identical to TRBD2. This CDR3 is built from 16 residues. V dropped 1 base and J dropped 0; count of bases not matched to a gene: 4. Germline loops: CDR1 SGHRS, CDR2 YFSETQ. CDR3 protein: CASSLSRESSYNEQFF. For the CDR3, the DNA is TGCGCCAGCAGCTTGTCGCGGGAGAGCTCCTACAATGAGCAGTTCTTC.

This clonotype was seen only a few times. The CDR3 protein is CSVEVSPTGTGMSSYNEQFF. CDR3 in DNA: TGCAGCGTTGAAGTTTCACCCACCGGGACAGGTATGAGCTCCTACAATGAGCAGTTCTTC. The J gene is TRBJ2-1, the V gene TRBV29-1; 8 nucleotides align to TRBD1. The CDR3 runs to 20 residues. J lost 0 bases, V lost 1 base, and 17 bases had no gene match. The germline CDR1 and CDR2 sequences are SQVTM and ANQGSEA.